The entry below describes one T cell receptor (beta chain). Its binding antigen is unknown. No base quality information exists; no much larger clone differs at one position. This record comes from a study of T cells after yellow fever vaccination (dated by TCRdb to the late 2010s). About the investigation overall: The SMART-Seq v4 Ultra Low Input RNA kit was used to prepare libraries from fractions with low cell numbers. Blood was collected at multiple timepoints before and after primary and secondary immunization, and bulk PBMC replicates and cell subsets were isolated. To follow T-cell clones before and after primary and booster YFV17D yellow fever vaccination, bulk TCR alpha and beta repertoires were sequenced over time. Two healthy male donors, one aged 18 to 30 and one aged 30 to 39 years, were included in the cohort.

For sequencing, an Illumina NovaSeq 6000 was employed. TCR cDNA was synthesized by 5'RACE template switching, which introduced a universal primer site and unique molecular identifiers. Priming of cDNA synthesis was performed from both the TCR alpha and TCR beta constant segments. Two PCR steps were used to amplify libraries, with sample barcodes and sequencing adapters being added in the second step. Sequencing of libraries was done on Illumina HiSeq 2500 (2x100 bp) or NovaSeq (2x150 bp). In the authors' own workflow: Demultiplexing of reads and collapsing into UMI consensus sequences were performed with MIGEC, and V(D)J alignment was carried out with MiXCR. Clonotypes responding to the vaccine were identified with edgeR on replicate PBMC samples, with the criteria of FDR below 0.01 and a log2 fold change above 5 up to day 15. CD4 or CD8 identity was assigned to each bulk clonotype according to whether the clonotype was present at higher abundance in the sequenced CD4 repertoire or the sequenced CD8 repertoire. The public reads were reanalyzed by TCRdb: fastp trimming at Q25, MiXCR alignment, in-frame beta chains only. A single entry per CDR3 protein holds the most common genes and DNA from its merged rows. The V and J calls shown here were made by TCRdb, not taken from the authors' results. The sample contains 300,000 to 350,000 distinct CDR3 sequences, around 4.3% of them found a single time. Approximately 19% of the sample belongs to the ten largest clones.

Explained via the paper, the treatment or condition label denotes: live attenuated yellow fever vaccine strain. Two biological replicates of bulk PBMCs were collected at each blood-draw timepoint. PBMCs were isolated from peripheral blood using a standard Ficoll-Paque protocol. TriZol was used to extract RNA from bulk PBMCs, CD4 and CD8 fractions, and dextramer-positive and dextramer-negative fractions. Per the germline V gene (reference sequence), GTSNPN is the CDR1 and SVGIG is the CDR2. From the cysteine through the phenylalanine, the CDR3 covers 17 amino acids. The CDR3 DNA has 51 bases and is translated from base 1. V has 3 bases trimmed and J has 4 bases trimmed; junction bases matching no gene number 11. Points the paper makes about the study in general: Most clones expanded after primary vaccination were re-detected after the booster (almost 98% of CD4 and more than 70% of CD8), suggesting broad memory maintenance. FACS-sorted repertoires could contain abundant contaminating clonotypes from the bulk population, so computational filtering was required. Because only a couple of donors were included in the study, the extent to which the findings can be generalized is limited. The secondary T-cell response was found to be weaker but faster than the primary response, with a peak reached on day 5 rather than on day 15. A small fraction of clonotypes appeared in both the CD4 and CD8 compartments, likely as a result of convergent recombination.

Rearrangement joined TRBV30 to TRBJ2-2, and TRBD2 matches 10 of the central bases. The sequence derives from a young man who received the YFV17D yellow fever vaccine. Sample: PBMCs, taken 15 days after the yellow fever booster vaccination. The DNA sequence reads TGTGCCTGGAGCGGGGCTAGCGGGGGTATCGTCACCGGGGAGCTGTTTTTT. Translated, this is CAWSGASGGIVTGELFF.